These T cell receptor beta chains were read from a single sample in a study of CD8 T cells in ankylosing spondylitis. TCRdb reprocessed the 5' RACE reads via MiXCR and lists one record per CDR3 protein. The sample lists 310,000 or so distinct CDR3 sequences, approximately 20% occurring once. The specimen was blood, either unsorted or a sorted T cell fraction (not recorded which). These receptor sequences come from a male donor with ankylosing spondylitis or in good health (not recorded which). Both conserved end residues are part of each CDR3. The D gene is left open where the match is weak. Some rows mark clone size as missing; the rest say once, few, many or name a class of expanded clone.

v_gene,j_gene,d_gene,abundance,CDR3aa,CDR3nt
TRBV18,TRBJ1-3,TRBD1,few,CASSPRDRGLDTIYF,TGTGCCAGCTCACCGAGGGACAGGGGGCTAGACACCATATATTTT
TRBV5-1,TRBJ2-1,.,few,CASSLADRATYNEQFF,TGCGCCAGCAGCTTGGCCGACAGAGCCACCTACAATGAGCAGTTCTTC
TRBV10-3,TRBJ1-1,TRBD1,few,CAIRGTGENTEAFF,TGTGCCATCAGAGGGACAGGGGAGAACACTGAAGCTTTCTTT
TRBV15,TRBJ2-1,.,.,CATSSLETGEYEQFF,TGTGCCACCAGCAGTCTAGAAACGGGCGAGTATGAGCAGTTCTTC
TRBV29-1,TRBJ2-3,.,few,CSVEGDETTDTQYF,TGCAGCGTTGAAGGGGATGAGACCACAGATACGCAGTATTTT
TRBV7-9,TRBJ2-1,.,.,CASSLDRTEQFF,TGTGCCAGCAGCTTAGACAGGACTGAGCAGTTCTTC
TRBV9,TRBJ1-4,TRBD1,many,CASSVSGTDEKLFF,TGTGCCAGCAGCGTCTCCGGGACAGATGAAAAACTGTTTTTT
TRBV20-1,TRBJ1-5,.,.,CSARVEDPFGNQPQHF,TGCAGTGCTAGAGTAGAGGACCCATTTGGCAATCAGCCCCAGCATTTT
TRBV5-6,TRBJ2-5,.,.,CASSLERTPETQYF,TGTGCCAGCAGCTTGGAACGGACACCAGAGACCCAGTACTTC
TRBV24-1,TRBJ2-1,.,.,CATSDLDSSYNEQFF,TGTGCCACCAGTGATTTGGACAGCTCCTACAATGAGCAGTTCTTC
TRBV15,TRBJ2-5,.,few,CATSREPQAETQYF,TGTGCCACCAGCAGAGAGCCCCAGGCAGAGACCCAGTACTTC
TRBV20-1,TRBJ1-1,.,.,CSARDRRGTEAFF,TGCAGTGCTAGAGATCGGCGGGGCACTGAAGCTTTCTTT
TRBV10-3,TRBJ2-2,.,few,CAISPLGDTGELFF,TGTGCCATCAGTCCCCTGGGTGACACCGGGGAGCTGTTTTTT
TRBV6-1,TRBJ2-3,.,.,CASSEPRSTDTQYF,TGTGCCAGCAGTGAGCCCCGAAGCACAGATACGCAGTATTTT
TRBV7-9,TRBJ2-5,.,.,CASSLLLPEETQYF,TGTGCCAGCAGCCTCCTGCTCCCGGAAGAGACCCAGTACTTC
TRBV6-4,TRBJ2-2,TRBD1,few,CASRQGVTGELFF,TGTGCCAGCCGACAGGGTGTGACCGGGGAGCTGTTTTTT
TRBV5-1,TRBJ2-3,.,.,CASSSETGSGLATTDTQYF,TGCGCCAGCAGCTCGGAGACAGGGAGCGGGCTAGCAACCACAGATACGCAGTATTTT
TRBV5-1,TRBJ2-1,.,few,CASSSGQSYNEQFF,TGCGCCAGCAGCTCCGGACAGTCTTACAATGAGCAGTTCTTC
TRBV29-1,TRBJ2-2,.,.,CSVNTMTGELFF,TGCAGCGTCAACACAATGACCGGGGAGCTGTTTTTT
TRBV21-1,TRBJ2-5,.,many,CASNSVASGKQETQYF,TGTGCCAGCAACTCGGTCGCGAGCGGAAAACAAGAGACCCAGTACTTC
TRBV7-6,TRBJ2-5,.,.,CASSGGGGETQYF,TGTGCCAGCAGCGGAGGGGGCGGGGAGACCCAGTACTTC
TRBV20-1,TRBJ2-5,TRBD2,many,CSARHREGQETQYF,TGCAGTGCTAGGCATAGGGAGGGCCAAGAGACCCAGTACTTC
TRBV20-1,TRBJ2-2,TRBD1,.,CSARGTGRKDTGELFF,TGCAGTGCTAGAGGGACAGGGCGTAAGGACACCGGGGAGCTGTTTTTT
TRBV12-3/TRBV12-4,TRBJ1-2,TRBD1,few,CASCPGQVHGYTF,TGTGCCAGCTGCCCGGGACAGGTTCACGGCTACACCTTC
TRBV24-1,TRBJ2-3,.,many,CATSDPSARTDTQYF,TGTGCCACCAGTGATCCGTCGGCGCGCACAGATACGCAGTATTTT
TRBV5-1,TRBJ1-2,TRBD1,few,CASSLDGTGAWGYTF,TGCGCCAGCAGCCTAGACGGGACAGGTGCTTGGGGCTACACCTTC
TRBV27,TRBJ2-1,TRBD1,.,CASSFWTGNYNEQFF,TGTGCCAGCAGTTTCTGGACAGGGAACTACAATGAGCAGTTCTTC
TRBV29-1,TRBJ2-3,TRBD2,.,CSVLAGADTQYF,TGCAGCGTTCTAGCGGGAGCAGATACGCAGTATTTT
TRBV5-1,TRBJ2-5,.,.,CASSLDGLQETQYF,TGCGCCAGCAGCTTGGACGGACTCCAAGAGACCCAGTACTTC
TRBV4-2,TRBJ2-5,TRBD1,.,CASSQDGQGWSQYF,TGTGCCAGCAGCCAAGACGGACAGGGGTGGTCCCAGTACTTC
TRBV11-2,TRBJ2-2,.,few,CASSLVVTNTGELFF,TGTGCCAGCAGCTTAGTAGTGACCAACACCGGGGAGCTGTTTTTT
TRBV21-1,TRBJ2-3,.,few,CASSFEGLFPTDTQYF,TGTGCCAGCAGCTTTGAGGGACTATTCCCCACAGATACGCAGTATTTT
TRBV6-5,TRBJ2-2,.,few,CASSNSWTAAGELFF,TGTGCCAGCAGTAATTCATGGACGGCGGCCGGGGAGCTGTTTTTT
TRBV7-9,TRBJ1-4,.,.,CASGFREKLFF,TGTGCCAGCGGGTTCAGGGAAAAACTGTTTTTT
TRBV29-1,TRBJ2-3,TRBD2,many,CSVPRTSGTDTQYF,TGCAGCGTCCCCAGGACTAGCGGCACAGATACGCAGTATTTT
TRBV27,TRBJ2-3,.,few,CASRLGLNTDTQYF,TGTGCCAGCAGACTTGGACTTAACACAGATACGCAGTATTTT
TRBV13,TRBJ1-3,.,.,CASSFGASGNTIYF,TGTGCCAGCAGCTTCGGGGCCTCTGGAAACACCATATATTTT
TRBV12-3/TRBV12-4,TRBJ1-2,TRBD1,.,CASSSGTGSDGYTF,TGTGCCAGCAGTTCCGGGACAGGGAGTGATGGCTACACCTTC
TRBV15,TRBJ2-4,.,.,CATSRVGGKNIQYF,TGTGCCACCAGCAGAGTTGGGGGCAAAAACATTCAGTACTTC
TRBV28,TRBJ2-2,.,many,CASRGNGVGAGELFF,TGTGCCAGCAGGGGTAACGGAGTGGGGGCCGGGGAGCTGTTTTTT
TRBV10-3,TRBJ1-6,TRBD1,.,CAITPGQYNSPLHF,TGTGCCATCACACCGGGACAGTATAATTCACCCCTCCACTTT
TRBV29-1,TRBJ2-1,.,.,CSVVQGKQFF,TGCAGCGTTGTTCAGGGGAAGCAGTTCTTC
TRBV29-1,TRBJ2-3,.,few,CSVVIARQGDTQYF,TGCAGCGTTGTCATAGCGCGTCAGGGGGATACGCAGTATTTT
TRBV12-3/TRBV12-4,TRBJ2-3,.,.,CASSLWGGQDTQYF,TGTGCCAGCAGTTTATGGGGGGGCCAGGATACGCAGTATTTT
TRBV20-1,TRBJ2-3,.,few,CSAHELATQYF,TGCAGTGCTCACGAACTAGCAACGCAGTATTTT
TRBV12-3/TRBV12-4,TRBJ2-5,TRBD2,once,CASPGRGDQETQYF,TGTGCCAGCCCCGGGCGGGGGGATCAAGAGACCCAGTACTTC
TRBV9,TRBJ2-5,TRBD2,few,CASSHELSGGAETQYF,TGTGCCAGCAGCCATGAACTGAGCGGGGGGGCCGAGACCCAGTACTTC
TRBV3-1,TRBJ1-1,.,.,CASSQEGALNTEAFF,TGTGCCAGCAGCCAAGAAGGGGCCCTGAACACTGAAGCTTTCTTT
TRBV12-3/TRBV12-4,TRBJ1-5,.,few,CASSSLRGDQPQHF,TGTGCCAGCAGCTCCCTCAGGGGCGATCAGCCCCAGCATTTT
TRBV10-2,TRBJ1-1,.,.,CASRAPAGQNTEAFF,TGCGCCAGCAGGGCTCCAGCAGGGCAGAACACTGAAGCTTTCTTT
TRBV24-1,TRBJ2-1,.,.,CATSDSSYNEQFF,TGTGCCACCAGTGACTCCTCCTACAATGAGCAGTTCTTC
TRBV18,TRBJ2-1,.,few,CASSPGGHNEQFF,TGTGCCAGCTCACCAGGCGGCCACAATGAGCAGTTCTTC
TRBV5-1,TRBJ2-3,.,many,CASSLASQDTQYF,TGCGCCAGCAGCTTGGCTTCCCAAGATACGCAGTATTTT